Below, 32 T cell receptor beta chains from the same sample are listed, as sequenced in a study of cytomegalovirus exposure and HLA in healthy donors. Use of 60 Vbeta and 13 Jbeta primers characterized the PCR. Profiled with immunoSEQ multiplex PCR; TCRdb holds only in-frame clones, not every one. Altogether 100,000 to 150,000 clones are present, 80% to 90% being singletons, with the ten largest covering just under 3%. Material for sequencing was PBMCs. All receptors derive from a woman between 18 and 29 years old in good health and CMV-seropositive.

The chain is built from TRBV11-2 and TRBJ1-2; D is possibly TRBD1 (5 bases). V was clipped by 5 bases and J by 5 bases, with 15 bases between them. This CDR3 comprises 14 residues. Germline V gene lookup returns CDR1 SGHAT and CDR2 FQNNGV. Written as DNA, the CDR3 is TGTGCCAGCAGCCCGGCGGCAGGGTATTATGGCTACACCTTC. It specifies CASSPAAGYYGYTF.

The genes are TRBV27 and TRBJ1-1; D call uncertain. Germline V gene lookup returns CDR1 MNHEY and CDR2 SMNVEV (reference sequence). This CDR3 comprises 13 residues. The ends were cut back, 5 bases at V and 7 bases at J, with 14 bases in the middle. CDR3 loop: CASSPGVGGEAFF. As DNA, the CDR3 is TGTGCCAGCAGTCCAGGCGTGGGTGGTGAAGCTTTCTTT.

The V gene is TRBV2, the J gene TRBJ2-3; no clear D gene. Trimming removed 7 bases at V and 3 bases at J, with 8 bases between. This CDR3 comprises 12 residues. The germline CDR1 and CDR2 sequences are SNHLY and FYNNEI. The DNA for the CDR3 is TGTGCCAGCACGGGTACGACAGATACGCAGTATTTT. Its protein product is CASTGTTDTQYF.

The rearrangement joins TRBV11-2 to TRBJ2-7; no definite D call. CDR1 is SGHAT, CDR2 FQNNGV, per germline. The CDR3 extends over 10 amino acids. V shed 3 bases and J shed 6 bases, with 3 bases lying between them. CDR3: CASSFSEQYF. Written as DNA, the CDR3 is TGTGCCAGCAGCTTCTCCGAGCAGTACTTC.

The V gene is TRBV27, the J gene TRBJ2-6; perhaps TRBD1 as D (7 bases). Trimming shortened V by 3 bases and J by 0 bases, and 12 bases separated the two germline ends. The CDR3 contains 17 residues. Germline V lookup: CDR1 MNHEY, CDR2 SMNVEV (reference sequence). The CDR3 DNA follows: TGTGCCAGCAGTTTGCGGGACAGAAGCTCTGGGGCCAACGTCCTGACTTTC. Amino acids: CASSLRDRSSGANVLTF.

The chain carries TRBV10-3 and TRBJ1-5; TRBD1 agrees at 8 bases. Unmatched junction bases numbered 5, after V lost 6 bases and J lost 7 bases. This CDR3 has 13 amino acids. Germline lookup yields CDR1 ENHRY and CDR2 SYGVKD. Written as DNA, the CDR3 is TGTGCCATCAGCGAGACAGGGGAACAGCCCCAGCATTTT. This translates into CAISETGEQPQHF.

The CDR3 here is CASSVGPGAEAFF. Here the CDR3 DNA reads TGTGCCAGCAGCGTAGGGCCAGGGGCTGAAGCTTTCTTT. J is TRBJ1-1 and V is TRBV9; D perhaps matches TRBD1 (6 bases). V was trimmed by 0 bases and J by 6 bases, leaving 9 bases between them. The germline V gene encodes CDR1 SGDLS and CDR2 YYNGEE. There are 13 residues in the CDR3.

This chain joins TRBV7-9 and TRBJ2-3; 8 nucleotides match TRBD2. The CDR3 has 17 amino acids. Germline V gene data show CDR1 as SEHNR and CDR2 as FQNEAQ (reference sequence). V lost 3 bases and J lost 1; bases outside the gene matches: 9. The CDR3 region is CASSFAPVGGGTDTQYF. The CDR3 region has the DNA TGTGCCAGCAGCTTCGCCCCCGTCGGGGGGGGCACAGATACGCAGTATTTT.

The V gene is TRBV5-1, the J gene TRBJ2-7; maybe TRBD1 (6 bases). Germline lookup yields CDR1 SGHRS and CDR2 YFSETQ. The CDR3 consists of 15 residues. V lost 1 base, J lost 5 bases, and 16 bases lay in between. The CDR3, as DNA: TGCGCCAGCAGCTTGTCCCAGGGGAGTTTACACGAGCAGTACTTC. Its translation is CASSLSQGSLHEQYF.

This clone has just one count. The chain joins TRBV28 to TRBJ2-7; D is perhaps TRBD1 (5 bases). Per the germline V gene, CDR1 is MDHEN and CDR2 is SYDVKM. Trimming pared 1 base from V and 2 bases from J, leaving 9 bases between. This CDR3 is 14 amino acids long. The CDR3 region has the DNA TGTGCCAGCAGTTTATCTCAGGGTCCCTACGAGCAGTACTTC. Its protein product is CASSLSQGPYEQYF.

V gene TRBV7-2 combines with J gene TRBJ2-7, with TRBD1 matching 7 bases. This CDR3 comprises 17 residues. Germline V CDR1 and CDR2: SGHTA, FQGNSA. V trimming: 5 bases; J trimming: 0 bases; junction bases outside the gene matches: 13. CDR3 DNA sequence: TGTGCCAGCAGCCATTGGCTACTTACAGGGGCCTCCTACGAGCAGTACTTC. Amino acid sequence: CASSHWLLTGASYEQYF.

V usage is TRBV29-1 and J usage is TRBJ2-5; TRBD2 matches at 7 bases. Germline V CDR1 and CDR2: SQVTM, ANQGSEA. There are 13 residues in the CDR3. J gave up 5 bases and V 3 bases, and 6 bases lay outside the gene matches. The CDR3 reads CSVDVGGYETQYF. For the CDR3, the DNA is TGCAGCGTTGATGTGGGGGGGTACGAGACCCAGTACTTC.

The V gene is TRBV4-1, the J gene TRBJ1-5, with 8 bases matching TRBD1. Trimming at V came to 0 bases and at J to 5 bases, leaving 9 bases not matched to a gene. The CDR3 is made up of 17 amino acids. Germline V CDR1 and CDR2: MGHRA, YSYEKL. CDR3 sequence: CASSQDRTGRMDQPQHF. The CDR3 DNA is TGCGCCAGCAGCCAAGATCGGACAGGGAGGATGGATCAGCCCCAGCATTTT.

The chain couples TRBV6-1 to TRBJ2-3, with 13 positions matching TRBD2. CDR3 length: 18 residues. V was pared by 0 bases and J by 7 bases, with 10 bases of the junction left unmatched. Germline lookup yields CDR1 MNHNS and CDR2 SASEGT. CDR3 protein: CASSEALRGTSGVHTQYF. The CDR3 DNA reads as TGTGCCAGCAGTGAAGCGCTTCGGGGGACTAGCGGGGTTCATACGCAGTATTTT.

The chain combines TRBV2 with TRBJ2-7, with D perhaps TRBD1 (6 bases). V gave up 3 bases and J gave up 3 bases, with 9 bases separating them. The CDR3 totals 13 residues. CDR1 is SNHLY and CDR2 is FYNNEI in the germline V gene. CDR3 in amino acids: CASSDPQGYEQYF. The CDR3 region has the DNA TGTGCCAGCAGTGACCCACAGGGCTACGAGCAGTACTTC.

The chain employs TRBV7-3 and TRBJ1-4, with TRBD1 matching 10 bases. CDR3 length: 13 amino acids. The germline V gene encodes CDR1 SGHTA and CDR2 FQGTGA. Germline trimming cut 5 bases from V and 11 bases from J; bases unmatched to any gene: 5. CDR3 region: CASSRDRGEKLFF. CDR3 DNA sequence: TGTGCCAGCAGCAGGGACAGGGGAGAGAAACTGTTTTTT.

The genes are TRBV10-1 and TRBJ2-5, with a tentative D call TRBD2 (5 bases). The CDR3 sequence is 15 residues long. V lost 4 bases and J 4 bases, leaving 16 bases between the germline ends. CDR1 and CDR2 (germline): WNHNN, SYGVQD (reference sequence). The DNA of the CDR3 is TGCGCCAGCAGTGGCGACCGCGGGCGATTAGAGACCCAGTACTTC. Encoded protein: CASSGDRGRLETQYF.

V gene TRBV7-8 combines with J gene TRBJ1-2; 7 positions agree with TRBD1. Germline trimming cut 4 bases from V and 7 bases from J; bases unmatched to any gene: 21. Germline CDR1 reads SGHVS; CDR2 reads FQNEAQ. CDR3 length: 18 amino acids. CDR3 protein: CASSSGTAGQSGVSGYTF. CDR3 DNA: TGTGCCAGCAGCTCAGGGACAGCCGGTCAGTCAGGGGTTAGTGGCTACACCTTC.

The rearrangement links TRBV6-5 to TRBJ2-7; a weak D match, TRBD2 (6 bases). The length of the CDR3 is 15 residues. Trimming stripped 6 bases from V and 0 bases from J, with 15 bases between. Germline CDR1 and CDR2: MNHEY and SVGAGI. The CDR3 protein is CASRLYSTSSYEQYF. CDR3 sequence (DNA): TGTGCCAGCAGGCTTTACTCGACTAGCTCCTACGAGCAGTACTTC.

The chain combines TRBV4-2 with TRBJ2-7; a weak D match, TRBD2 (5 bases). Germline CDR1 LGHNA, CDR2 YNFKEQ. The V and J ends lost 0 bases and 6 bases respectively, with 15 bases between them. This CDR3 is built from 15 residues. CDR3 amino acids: CASSQEAGEIGEQYF. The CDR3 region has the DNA TGTGCCAGCAGCCAAGAGGCGGGCGAGATCGGCGAGCAGTACTTC.

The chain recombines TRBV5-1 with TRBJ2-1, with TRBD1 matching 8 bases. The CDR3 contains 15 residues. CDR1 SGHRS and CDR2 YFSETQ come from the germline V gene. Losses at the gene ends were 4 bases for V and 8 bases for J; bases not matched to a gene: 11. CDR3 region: CASSPRTGKYHEQFF. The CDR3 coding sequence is TGCGCCAGCAGCCCCCGGACAGGGAAATACCATGAGCAGTTCTTC.

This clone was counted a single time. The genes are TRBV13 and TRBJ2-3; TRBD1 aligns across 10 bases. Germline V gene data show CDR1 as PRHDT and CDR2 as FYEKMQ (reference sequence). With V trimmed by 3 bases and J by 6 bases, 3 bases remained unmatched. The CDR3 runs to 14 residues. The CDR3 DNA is TGTGCCAGCAGCTTGGGACAGGGGTCTGATACGCAGTATTTT. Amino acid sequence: CASSLGQGSDTQYF.

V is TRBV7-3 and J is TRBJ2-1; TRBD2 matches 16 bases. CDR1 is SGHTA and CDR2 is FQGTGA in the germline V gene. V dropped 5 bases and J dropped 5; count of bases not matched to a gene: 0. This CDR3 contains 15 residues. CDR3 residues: CASSGTSGGDNEQFF. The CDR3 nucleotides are TGTGCCAGCAGCGGGACTAGCGGGGGGGACAATGAGCAGTTCTTC.

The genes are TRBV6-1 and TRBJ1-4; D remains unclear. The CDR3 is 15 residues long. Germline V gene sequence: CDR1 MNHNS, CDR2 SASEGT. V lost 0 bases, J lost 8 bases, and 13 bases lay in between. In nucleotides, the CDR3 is TGTGCCAGCAGTGAAGCGCTTGTCAGTTTAGAAAAACTGTTTTTT. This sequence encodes CASSEALVSLEKLFF.

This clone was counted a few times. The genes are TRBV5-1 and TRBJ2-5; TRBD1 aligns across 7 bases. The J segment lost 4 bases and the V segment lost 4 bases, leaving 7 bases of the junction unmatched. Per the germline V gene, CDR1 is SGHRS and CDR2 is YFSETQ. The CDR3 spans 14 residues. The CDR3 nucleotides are TGCGCCAGCAGCCCCCTACAGGGGAGAGAGACCCAGTACTTC. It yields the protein CASSPLQGRETQYF.

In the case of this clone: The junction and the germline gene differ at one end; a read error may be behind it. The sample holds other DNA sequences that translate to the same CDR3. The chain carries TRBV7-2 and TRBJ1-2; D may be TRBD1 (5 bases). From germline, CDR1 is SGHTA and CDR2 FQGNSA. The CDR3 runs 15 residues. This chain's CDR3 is CASSLVAGNNYGYTF. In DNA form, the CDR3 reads TGTGCCAGCAGCTTAGTGGCAGGGAATAACTATGGTTACACCTTC.

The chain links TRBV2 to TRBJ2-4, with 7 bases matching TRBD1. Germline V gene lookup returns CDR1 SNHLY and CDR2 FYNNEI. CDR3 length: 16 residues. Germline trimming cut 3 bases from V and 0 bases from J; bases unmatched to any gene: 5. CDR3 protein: CASSDWQGVAKNIQYF. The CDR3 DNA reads TGTGCCAGCAGTGACTGGCAGGGGGTAGCCAAAAACATTCAGTACTTC.

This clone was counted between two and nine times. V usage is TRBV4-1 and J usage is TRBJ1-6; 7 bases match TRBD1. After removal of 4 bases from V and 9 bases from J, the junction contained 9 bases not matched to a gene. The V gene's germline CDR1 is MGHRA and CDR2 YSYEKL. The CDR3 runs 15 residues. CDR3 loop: CASSPTDRSGSPLHF. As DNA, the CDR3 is TGCGCCAGCAGCCCGACGGACAGGTCAGGTTCACCCCTCCACTTT.

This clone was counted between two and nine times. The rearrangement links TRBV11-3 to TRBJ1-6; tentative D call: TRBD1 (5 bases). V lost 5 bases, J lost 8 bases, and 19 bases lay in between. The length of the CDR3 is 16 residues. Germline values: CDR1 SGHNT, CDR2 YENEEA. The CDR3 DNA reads TGTGCCAGCAGCCCATGGGACTTCCGGCGAGATTCACCCCTCCACTTT. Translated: CASSPWDFRRDSPLHF.

This CDR3 reads CASSPTGWREQYF. In DNA form, the CDR3 reads TGCGCCAGCAGCCCAACAGGGTGGCGGGAGCAGTACTTC. V usage is TRBV5-1 and J usage is TRBJ2-7, with TRBD1 as a possible D gene (6 bases). The CDR3 covers 13 residues. The germline gives CDR1 SGHRS, CDR2 YFSETQ. Trimming took off 4 bases at V and 7 bases at J, with 15 bases between the two ends.

The CDR3 DNA sequence: TGTGCCAGCAGTAAGGGGGTCAGCAATCAGCCCCAGCATTTT. Residues: CASSKGVSNQPQHF. This rearrangement joins TRBV9 to TRBJ1-5; possibly TRBD1 for D (6 bases). Germline V CDR1 and CDR2: SGDLS, YYNGEE. The CDR3 sequence is 14 residues long. Deletions cut 5 bases from V and 1 base from J, with 10 bases between.

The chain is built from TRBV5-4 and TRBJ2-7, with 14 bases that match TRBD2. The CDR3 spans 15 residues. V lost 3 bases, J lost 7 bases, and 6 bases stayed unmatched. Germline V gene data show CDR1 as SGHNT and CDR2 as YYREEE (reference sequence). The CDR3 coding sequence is TGTGCCAGCAGCTCTGGGACTAGCGGGGGACGAGAGCAGTACTTC. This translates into CASSSGTSGGREQYF.